The 27 T cell receptor beta chains listed next were all sequenced from one sample in a study of blood T cell repertoires in COVID-19. The data were produced by immunoSEQ multiplex PCR, yet TCRdb's version contains in-frame clones alone and is incomplete. The repertoire holds about 160,000 clones, with 92% as singletons. The sequencing input was peripheral blood. These receptors originate from a man aged 25 to 45 with COVID-19, enrolled during active disease.

The chain joins TRBV28 to TRBJ2-7; weak D call: TRBD2 (5 bases). The CDR3 spans 14 residues. Looked up from germline, CDR1 is MDHEN and CDR2 is SYDVKM. The V end was cut by 3 bases, the J end by 0 bases, with 9 bases between. The CDR3 protein is CASSFSAGSYEQYF. DNA of the CDR3: TGTGCCAGCAGTTTTTCGGCGGGCTCCTACGAGCAGTACTTC. Full variable domain (rest looked up from reference TRBV28 and TRBJ2-7): DVKVTQSSRYLVKRTGEKVFLECVQDMDHENMFWYRQDPGLGLRLIYFSYDVKMKEKGDIPEGYSVSREKKERFSLILESASTNQTSMYLCASSFSAGSYEQYFGPGTRLTVT.

V usage is TRBV7-8 and J usage is TRBJ1-2, with 10 bases that match TRBD1. This CDR3 region has 16 residues. Germline-derived CDR1 and CDR2 are SGHVS and FQNEAQ. Germline trimming cut 1 base from V and 9 bases from J; bases unmatched to any gene: 11. CDR3 residues: CASSLVSGTGDPRYTF. Written as DNA, the CDR3 is TGTGCCAGCAGCTTAGTGTCCGGGACAGGGGACCCACGCTACACCTTC.

The chain has TRBV7-3 and TRBJ1-2, with 9 bases identical to TRBD1. Germline V CDR1 and CDR2: SGHTA, FQGTGA. V shed 4 bases and J 6 bases; nucleotides not matched to a gene: 12. The CDR3 contains 16 residues. The CDR3 bases are TGTGCCAGCAGCTCGTCTGGACAGGGGCTGTATGATGGCTACACCTTC. Translation gives CASSSSGQGLYDGYTF.

V usage is TRBV6-5 and J usage is TRBJ2-7; 7 positions agree with TRBD1. Trimming cost V 5 bases and J 6 bases; bases outside gene matches: 10. Germline CDR1 is MNHEY and CDR2 is SVGAGI. This CDR3 region has 14 residues. CDR3 DNA: TGTGCCAGCAGTCTGACAGGGCCCCACGGCGAGCAGTACTTC. Amino acid sequence: CASSLTGPHGEQYF.

J is TRBJ1-1 and V is TRBV9, with 7 bases matching TRBD1. The germline gives CDR1 SGDLS, CDR2 YYNGEE. The trim removed 6 bases at V and 0 bases at J, leaving 8 bases unmatched. The CDR3 contains 15 residues. Here the CDR3 DNA reads TGTGCCAGCAAGGGTTTGACAGGGATGAACACTGAAGCTTTCTTT. This sequence encodes CASKGLTGMNTEAFF.

The V call is TRBV2, the J call TRBJ2-7; no clear D gene. CDR1 and CDR2 (germline): SNHLY, FYNNEI. The CDR3 consists of 15 residues. V lost 6 bases to trimming and J lost 5 bases, with 20 bases between them. The CDR3 nucleotides are TGTGCCAGCAGGGCGGCGGTGAGTGGGTCCCACGAGCAGTACTTC. It codes for CASRAAVSGSHEQYF. Variable domain in full (rest from reference TRBV2 and TRBJ2-7): EPEVTQTPSHQVTQMGQEVILRCVPISNHLYFYWYRQILGQKVEFLVSFYNNEISEKSEIFDDQFSVERPDGSNFTLKIRSTKLEDSAMYFCASRAAVSGSHEQYFGPGTRLTVT.

The chain combines TRBV5-1 with TRBJ2-5; D is perhaps TRBD2 (6 bases). Germline V gene lookup returns CDR1 SGHRS and CDR2 YFSETQ. With 3 bases removed from V and 0 bases from J, the gap between germline ends came to 9 bases. The CDR3 contains 14 residues. The chain's CDR3 is CASSSGSHQETQYF. CDR3 in DNA: TGCGCCAGCAGCTCCGGGAGCCACCAAGAGACCCAGTACTTC.

The CDR3 DNA reads TGTGCCAGCAGCGCCGGGACAGGGGGCAACGAGCAGTACTTC. It yields the protein CASSAGTGGNEQYF. This chain connects TRBV6-6 to TRBJ2-7; 12 bases match TRBD1. The V gene's germline CDR1 is MNHNY and CDR2 SVGAGI (reference sequence). With V trimmed by 6 bases and J by 5 bases, 5 bases remained unmatched. CDR3 size: 14 residues.

In its sample, this clone was seen once. The chain is built from TRBV6-6 and TRBJ1-5; 7 nucleotides agree with TRBD1. Per the germline V gene, CDR1 is MNHNY and CDR2 is SVGAGI (reference sequence). The length of the CDR3 is 15 residues. Trimming removed 7 bases from V and 11 bases from J; junction bases left unmatched: 17. CDR3 in DNA: TGTGCCAGCATTCATGGGGGGACAGCCGCTTTCTCCCAGCATTTT. It yields the protein CASIHGGTAAFSQHF.

The chain uses TRBV5-8 and TRBJ1-3, with D possibly matching TRBD1 (5 bases). Germline CDR1 SGHTS, CDR2 YDEGEE. Trimming shortened V by 2 bases and J by 2 bases, and 11 bases separated the two germline ends. This CDR3 spans 15 amino acids. CDR3 DNA: TGTGCCAGCAGCTTCGACAGATTACCTGGAAACACCATATATTTT. Protein product: CASSFDRLPGNTIYF. The complete variable domain, with remaining parts taken from reference TRBV5-8 and TRBJ1-3, reads EAGVTQSPTHLIKTRGQQATLRCSPISGHTSVYWYQQALGLGLQFLLWYDEGEERNRGNFPPRFSGRQFPNYSSELNVNALELEDSALYLCASSFDRLPGNTIYFGEGSWLTVV.

The rearrangement uses TRBV21-1 and TRBJ1-5; the D call of TRBD1 is as the table states it, not checked on the DNA. TRBV21-1 is a recognized pseudogene. The CDR3 runs to 17 residues. The CDR3 nucleotides read TGTGCCAGCAGCACAGAGAGCGGGACAGGGGTAGGTCAGCCCCAGCATTTT. Encoded protein: CASSTESGTGVGQPQHF.

This chain uses TRBV10-3 with TRBJ1-2; D uncertain. Germline CDR1 reads ENHRY; CDR2 reads SYGVKD. V was shortened by 7 bases and J by 0 bases, with 12 bases between the two germline ends. The CDR3 has 14 amino acids. CDR3 in DNA: TGTGCCATCACGCCCTCGGGAGCTAACTATGGCTACACCTTC. This encodes CAITPSGANYGYTF.

This chain joins TRBV11-2 and TRBJ1-4; the match to TRBD1 covers 10 bases. The CDR3 runs 14 residues. The junction had 5 bases not matched to a gene; V was cut back by 1 base and J by 12 bases. The germline V gene encodes CDR1 SGHAT and CDR2 FQNNGV. CDR3 in DNA: TGTGCCAGCAGCTTAGTGACCGGACAGGGGGAACTGTTTTTT. Amino acids: CASSLVTGQGELFF.

The CDR3 coding sequence is TGTGCCAGCTCACCCGACAGGGGGCTGAACACTGAAGCTTTCTTT. Residues: CASSPDRGLNTEAFF. The chain couples TRBV18 to TRBJ1-1, with 10 nucleotides matching TRBD1. The CDR3 loop spans 15 amino acids. Germline CDR1 KGHSH, CDR2 LQKENI. J gave up 0 bases and V 3 bases, and 1 base lay outside the gene matches. The full variable domain, completed using reference TRBV18 and TRBJ1-1, is NAGVMQNPRHLVRRRGQEARLRCSPMKGHSHVYWYRQLPEEGLKFMVYLQKENIIDESGMPKERFSAEFPKEGPSILRIQQVVRGDSAAYFCASSPDRGLNTEAFFGQGTRLTVV.

The chain combines TRBV13 with TRBJ1-6; D possibly corresponds to TRBD1 (6 bases). V was pared by 5 bases and J by 5 bases, with 13 bases between. CDR3 length: 15 residues. Germline loops: CDR1 PRHDT, CDR2 FYEKMQ (reference sequence). CDR3 amino acids: CASSVQGLNNSPLHF. The CDR3, as DNA: TGTGCCAGCAGCGTACAGGGCCTTAATAATTCACCCCTCCACTTT.

The V call is TRBV6-5, the J call TRBJ1-1; 11 positions agree with TRBD1. CDR3 length: 14 residues. V shed 5 bases, J shed 4 bases, and the junction held 3 bases outside the gene matches. Looked up from germline, CDR1 is MNHEY and CDR2 is SVGAGI. As DNA, the CDR3 is TGTGCCAGCAGTCGGACAGGGGGCAGCACTGAAGCTTTCTTT. Protein sequence: CASSRTGGSTEAFF.

The chain employs TRBV15 and TRBJ2-1; 7 nucleotides line up with TRBD2. Unmatched junction bases numbered 8, after V lost 3 bases and J lost 0 bases. This CDR3 has 17 residues. Germline V CDR1 and CDR2: LNHNV, YYDKDF (reference sequence). CDR3 coding DNA: TGTGCCACCAGCAGCCTAGAAGCGGGGAGCTCCTACAATGAGCAGTTCTTC. Protein product: CATSSLEAGSSYNEQFF.

The chain joins TRBV12-3 or TRBV12-4 to TRBJ1-2; weak D call: TRBD1 (6 bases). Trimming removed 4 bases from V and 2 bases from J, with 8 bases in between. The CDR3 consists of 13 residues. CDR3 amino acids: CASSSGQNYGYTF. DNA for the CDR3: TGTGCCAGCAGTTCCGGACAGAACTATGGCTACACCTTC.

V is TRBV4-3 and J is TRBJ1-3; D remains ambiguous. The CDR3 spans 15 residues. CDR1 is LGHNA, CDR2 YSLEER, per germline. The ends were cut back, 1 base at V and 0 bases at J, with 7 bases in the middle. The CDR3 protein is CASSQATFSGNTIYF. The CDR3 nucleotides read TGCGCCAGCAGCCAAGCCACTTTCTCTGGAAACACCATATATTTT.

This clone showed up just once. V and J are TRBV29-1 and TRBJ1-2; no clear D. The CDR3 is 12 residues long. V was trimmed by 4 bases and J by 1 base, leaving 7 bases between them. Looked up from germline, CDR1 is SQVTM and CDR2 is ANQGSEA. CDR3 sequence (DNA): TGCAGCGTTGGAGGGAATAACTATGGCTACACCTTC. The encoded protein is CSVGGNNYGYTF.

This chain uses TRBV11-3 with TRBJ2-1, with 13 bases aligning to TRBD2. V lost 4 bases and J lost 7; bases outside the gene matches: 7. The length of the CDR3 is 16 residues. Per germline, CDR1 SGHNT and CDR2 YENEEA. CDR3 residues: CASSYTGLAGVNEQFF. CDR3 sequence (DNA): TGTGCCAGCAGCTACACAGGACTAGCGGGGGTGAATGAGCAGTTCTTC.

The genes are TRBV11-2 and TRBJ2-1, with TRBD2 identical over 8 bases. CDR1 is SGHAT and CDR2 is FQNNGV in the germline V gene. This CDR3 has 15 residues. Germline trimming cut 5 bases from V and 5 bases from J; bases unmatched to any gene: 8. Here the CDR3 DNA reads TGTGCCAGCAGCCCGGGACTAGGAATGAACAATGAGCAGTTCTTC. It is translated as CASSPGLGMNNEQFF.

The chain joins TRBV29-1 to TRBJ1-2; D gene ambiguous. CDR1 and CDR2 from the germline V gene are SQVTM and ANQGSEA. V shed 2 bases and J shed 7 bases, with 14 bases lying between them. This CDR3 has 13 amino acids. CDR3 in DNA: TGCAGCGTTGAAATAGTTGGTCCTGGTGGCTACACCTTC. As protein: CSVEIVGPGGYTF.

This clone has just one count. The chain is built from TRBV25-1 and TRBJ2-7, with TRBD1 matching 7 bases. CDR3 length equals 12 residues. V shed 5 bases, J shed 5 bases, and the junction held 3 bases outside the gene matches. Germline assignment: CDR1 MGHDK and CDR2 SYGVNS. CDR3 region: CASSTGVDEQYF. In nucleotides, the CDR3 is TGTGCCAGCAGTACAGGGGTGGACGAGCAGTACTTC.

The chain couples TRBV6-4 to TRBJ2-2, with 7 bases that match TRBD2. The CDR3 covers 15 residues. Trimming took 0 bases from V and 6 from J; bases not matched to a gene: 4. Germline values: CDR1 MRHNA, CDR2 SNTAGT. CDR3 sequence reads: CASSDSAGRAGELFF. The CDR3 DNA is TGTGCCAGCAGTGACTCGGCGGGGAGGGCCGGGGAGCTGTTTTTT.

The chain couples TRBV6-6 to TRBJ1-2; D ambiguous. V lost 4 bases and J 8 bases, leaving 14 bases between the germline ends. Germline V gene lookup returns CDR1 MNHNY and CDR2 SVGAGI (reference sequence). The length of the CDR3 is 13 residues. Here the CDR3 reads CASSSQRTGGYTF. DNA of the CDR3: TGTGCCAGCAGTTCCCAGCGAACCGGGGGCTACACCTTC.

The rearrangement links TRBV9 to TRBJ1-2; TRBD1 matches 8 bases. The CDR3 totals 13 residues. V lost 7 bases, J lost 4 bases, and 6 bases stayed unmatched. Per the germline V gene, CDR1 is SGDLS and CDR2 is YYNGEE. As DNA, the CDR3 is TGTGCCAGCGCAGGGGGCGCGGGCTATGGCTACACCTTC. Its protein product is CASAGGAGYGYTF.